This entry is about one TCR beta chain. There is no known antigen for this receptor. Qualities for individual bases were not recorded, and no much larger clone is one base off. Each collaborating institution followed its own protocols to collect whole blood in K2EDTA tubes. For TCRbeta analysis, collaborator samples were shipped as frozen whole blood, as isolated PBMCs, or as DNA extracted from either sample type. This specimen comes from a study of blood T cell repertoires in COVID-19 (dated by TCRdb to the early 2020s). The study in broad terms: The collaborator samples originated in the United States, Italy and Spain and spanned the acute and convalescent phases of COVID-19. Subjects who had been exposed to COVID-19, were actively infected with it, or had recovered from it provided the deeply sampled blood TCRbeta repertoires that made up the dataset. Samples were obtained from the ongoing ImmuneRACE study (first 160 participants) and from 1,254 subjects provided by 6 global collaborators. The sample metadata nearly always contained a de-identified subject ID, COVID-19 status, age in years and sex. The material from the prospective study consisted of cDNA or gDNA derived from T cells, B-cell-depleted T cells, or PBMCs. Where available, HLA class I and class II types were obtained from metadata supplied by the sample provider rather than from assay-based typing. A freely available public database, intended as a resource for researchers studying the immune response to SARS-CoV-2, is where the repertoires were released. The study at large found these results: How much clinical and demographic metadata was included differed by source and by participant, and the metadata was provided uncurated.

The immunoSEQ Assay, a bias-controlled multiplex PCR, was used to amplify TCRbeta CDR3 regions from genomic DNA. For the original study's pipeline: Nucleated cell counts per sample were estimated from amplification of reference gene primers within the assay. To quantify the absolute abundance of each unique TCRbeta CDR3 rearrangement, sequence reads were collapsed and filtered. For each sample, productive Simpson clonality was calculated by taking the square root of Simpson's diversity index across productive rearrangements. As stored in TCRdb, this immuneACCESS dataset retains in-frame rearrangements with V and J assigned. A fraction of the clones does not appear; measured against another copy, unresolved V genes explain less than half of the discrepancy, and the remainder lacks a known reason. The D gene and trimming were derived from the DNA, and the V and J assignments and clone size from that table. The sample table lists about 270,000 clones, 75% to 90% of them with a count of one. The ten top clones hold over 8.5% of the sample.

CDR1 and CDR2 (SQVTM, ANQGSEA) derive from the germline V gene. Clipping removes 5 bases from V and 4 bases from J, with 5 as the unmatched junction base count. The CDR3 goes from the cysteine to the phenylalanine over 14 residues. The read is trimmed to its CDR3 DNA, 42 bases read in frame from base 1. This TCR was recovered from a human donor in a cohort sampled during active COVID-19. The rearranged segments are TRBV29-1 and TRBJ2-1, with 10 middle bases fitting TRBD2. Material: peripheral blood. The CDR3 reads CSVSSGRRYNEQFF. The DNA sequence is as follows: TGCAGCGTTAGTAGCGGGAGGCGGTACAATGAGCAGTTCTTC.